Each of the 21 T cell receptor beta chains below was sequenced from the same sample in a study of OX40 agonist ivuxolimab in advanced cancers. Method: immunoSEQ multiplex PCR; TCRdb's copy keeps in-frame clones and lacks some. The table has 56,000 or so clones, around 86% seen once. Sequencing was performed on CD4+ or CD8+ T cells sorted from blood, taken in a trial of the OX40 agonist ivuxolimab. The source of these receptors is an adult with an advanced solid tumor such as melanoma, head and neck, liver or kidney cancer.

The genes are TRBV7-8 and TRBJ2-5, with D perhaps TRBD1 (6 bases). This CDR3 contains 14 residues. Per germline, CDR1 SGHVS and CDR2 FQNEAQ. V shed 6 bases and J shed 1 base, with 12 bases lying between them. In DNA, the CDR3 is TGTGCCAGCAGGACCGGACAGCCCCAAGAGACCCAGTACTTC. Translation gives CASRTGQPQETQYF.

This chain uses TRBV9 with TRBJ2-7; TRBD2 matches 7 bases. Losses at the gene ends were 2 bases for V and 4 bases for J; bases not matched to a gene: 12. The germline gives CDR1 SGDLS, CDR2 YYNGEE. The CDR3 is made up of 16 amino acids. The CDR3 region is CASSVGLKAGEYEQYF. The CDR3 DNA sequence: TGTGCCAGCAGCGTCGGGTTGAAGGCGGGAGAGTACGAGCAGTACTTC.

The CDR3 is CATSRTRSGTSYEQYF. The CDR3 DNA is TGTGCCACCAGCAGAACTCGGAGTGGGACCAGCTACGAGCAGTACTTC. The rearrangement uses TRBV15 and TRBJ2-7; either TRBD1 or TRBD2 may fit D (5 bases each). V was clipped by 2 bases and J by 3 bases, with 17 bases between them. The CDR3 length is 16 residues. Germline V gives CDR1 LNHNV, CDR2 YYDKDF (reference sequence).

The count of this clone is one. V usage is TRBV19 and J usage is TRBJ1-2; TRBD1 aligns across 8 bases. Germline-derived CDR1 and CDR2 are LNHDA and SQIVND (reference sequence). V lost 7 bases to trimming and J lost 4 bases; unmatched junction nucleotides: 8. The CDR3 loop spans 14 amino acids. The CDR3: CASKPSGGTYGYTF. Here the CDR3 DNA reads TGTGCCAGTAAACCCTCAGGGGGCACCTATGGCTACACCTTC.

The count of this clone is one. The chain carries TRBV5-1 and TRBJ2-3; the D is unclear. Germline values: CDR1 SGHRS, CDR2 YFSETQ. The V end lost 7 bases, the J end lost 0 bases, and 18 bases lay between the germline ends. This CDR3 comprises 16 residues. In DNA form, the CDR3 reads TGCGCCAGCCGGACCCCGGCGGATCCGAGCACAGATACGCAGTATTTT. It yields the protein CASRTPADPSTDTQYF.

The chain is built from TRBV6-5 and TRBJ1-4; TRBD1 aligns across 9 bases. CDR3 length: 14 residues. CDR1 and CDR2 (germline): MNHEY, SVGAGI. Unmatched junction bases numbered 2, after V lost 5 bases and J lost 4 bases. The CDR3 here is CASSTGQGNEKLFF. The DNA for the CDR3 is TGTGCCAGCAGTACGGGACAGGGTAATGAAAAACTGTTTTTT.

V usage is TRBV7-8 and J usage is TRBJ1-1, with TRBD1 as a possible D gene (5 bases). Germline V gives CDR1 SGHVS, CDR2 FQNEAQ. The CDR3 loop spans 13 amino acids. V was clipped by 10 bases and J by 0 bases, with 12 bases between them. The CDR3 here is CAISRGVNTEAFF. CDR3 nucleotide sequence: TGTGCCATCTCGAGAGGGGTGAACACTGAAGCTTTCTTT.

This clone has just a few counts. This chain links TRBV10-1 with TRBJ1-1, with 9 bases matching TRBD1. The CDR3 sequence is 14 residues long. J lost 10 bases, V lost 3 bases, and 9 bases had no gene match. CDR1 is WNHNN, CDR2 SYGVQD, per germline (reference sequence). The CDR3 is CASSEYGTGSRAFF. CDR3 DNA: TGCGCCAGCAGTGAATATGGGACAGGGTCGAGAGCTTTCTTT.

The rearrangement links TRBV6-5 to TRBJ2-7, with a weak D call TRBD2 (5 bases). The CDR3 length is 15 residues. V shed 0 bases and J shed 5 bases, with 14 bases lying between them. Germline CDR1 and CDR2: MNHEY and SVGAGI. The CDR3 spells CASSYSGGPGNEQYF. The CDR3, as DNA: TGTGCCAGCAGTTACTCCGGCGGACCGGGGAACGAGCAGTACTTC.

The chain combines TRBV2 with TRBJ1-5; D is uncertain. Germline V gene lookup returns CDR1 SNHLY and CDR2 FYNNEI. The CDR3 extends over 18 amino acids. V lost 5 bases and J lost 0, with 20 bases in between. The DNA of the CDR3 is TGTGCCAGCAGTCCTTTACGACTGACGGGGTATAGCAATCAGCCCCAGCATTTT. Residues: CASSPLRLTGYSNQPQHF.

The CDR3: CASILGGTSYEQYF. CDR3 sequence (DNA): TGTGCCAGCATCCTCGGGGGGACCTCCTACGAGCAGTACTTC. This chain links TRBV6-6 with TRBJ2-7; TRBD2 matches 7 bases. Per the germline V gene, CDR1 is MNHNY and CDR2 is SVGAGI (reference sequence). There are 14 residues in the CDR3. The trim removed 7 bases at V and 0 bases at J, leaving 6 bases unmatched.

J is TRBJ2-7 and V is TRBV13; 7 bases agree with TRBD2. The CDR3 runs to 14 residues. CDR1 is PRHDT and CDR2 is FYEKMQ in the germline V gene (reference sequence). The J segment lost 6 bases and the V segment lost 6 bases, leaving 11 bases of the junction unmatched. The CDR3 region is CASSHEAGYAEQYF. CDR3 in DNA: TGTGCCAGCAGTCATGAAGCGGGGTATGCCGAGCAGTACTTC.

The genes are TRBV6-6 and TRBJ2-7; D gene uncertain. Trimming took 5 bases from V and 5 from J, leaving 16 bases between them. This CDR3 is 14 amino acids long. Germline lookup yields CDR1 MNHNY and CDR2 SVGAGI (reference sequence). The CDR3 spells CASSLRATFNEQYF. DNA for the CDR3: TGTGCCAGCAGTCTCCGGGCCACTTTTAACGAGCAGTACTTC.

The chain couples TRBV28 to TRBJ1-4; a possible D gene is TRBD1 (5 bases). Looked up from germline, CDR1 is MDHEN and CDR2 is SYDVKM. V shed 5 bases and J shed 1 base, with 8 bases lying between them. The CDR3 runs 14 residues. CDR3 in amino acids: CASSGDVTNEKLFF. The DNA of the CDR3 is TGTGCCAGCAGTGGGGACGTAACTAATGAAAAACTGTTTTTT. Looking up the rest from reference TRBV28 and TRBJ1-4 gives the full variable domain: DVKVTQSSRYLVKRTGEKVFLECVQDMDHENMFWYRQDPGLGLRLIYFSYDVKMKEKGDIPEGYSVSREKKERFSLILESASTNQTSMYLCASSGDVTNEKLFFGSGTQLSVL.

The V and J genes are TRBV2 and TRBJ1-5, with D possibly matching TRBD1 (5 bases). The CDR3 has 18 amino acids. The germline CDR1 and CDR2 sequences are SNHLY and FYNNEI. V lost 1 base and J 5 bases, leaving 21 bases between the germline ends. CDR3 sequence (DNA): TGTGCCAGCAGTGAAGGCGGAGCAATGGTAGACAGACATCAGCCCCAGCATTTT. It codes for CASSEGGAMVDRHQPQHF.

The CDR3 region is CASSLVGGPSSTYEQYF. The CDR3 nucleotides are TGTGCCAGCAGCTTAGTCGGCGGCCCGTCATCCACCTACGAGCAGTACTTC. The rearrangement uses TRBV7-2 and TRBJ2-7; no clear D gene. V lost 1 base to trimming and J lost 2 bases, with 18 bases between them. Per the germline V gene, CDR1 is SGHTA and CDR2 is FQGNSA. This CDR3 is built from 17 residues.

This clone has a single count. CDR3 amino acids: CASTVPGDGTEAFF. The CDR3 DNA follows: TGTGCCAGCACAGTGCCGGGGGATGGGACTGAAGCTTTCTTT. This chain joins TRBV6-1 and TRBJ1-1; D is possibly TRBD1 (5 bases). This CDR3 is 14 amino acids long. The V and J ends lost 7 bases and 5 bases respectively, with 17 bases between them. Germline-derived CDR1 and CDR2 are MNHNS and SASEGT.

CDR3 coding DNA: TGTGCCAGCGGGGGGGGGAGCTCCTACGAGCAGTACTTC. Translated, it gives CASGGGSSYEQYF. The chain is built from TRBV7-9 and TRBJ2-7; TRBD2 matches at 7 bases. The CDR3 loop spans 13 amino acids. V lost 8 bases and J lost 0; bases outside the gene matches: 4. Germline CDR1 reads SEHNR; CDR2 reads FQNEAQ (reference sequence).

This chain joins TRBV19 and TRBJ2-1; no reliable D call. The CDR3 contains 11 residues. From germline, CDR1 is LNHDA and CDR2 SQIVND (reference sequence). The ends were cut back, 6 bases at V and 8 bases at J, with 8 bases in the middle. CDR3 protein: CASRRRDEQFF. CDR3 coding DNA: TGTGCCAGTAGACGAAGGGATGAGCAGTTCTTC.

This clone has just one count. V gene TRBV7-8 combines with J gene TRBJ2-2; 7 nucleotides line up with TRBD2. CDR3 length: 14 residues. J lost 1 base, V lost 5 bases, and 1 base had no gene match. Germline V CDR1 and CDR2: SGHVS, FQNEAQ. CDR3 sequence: CASSKRGNTGELFF. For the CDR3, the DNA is TGTGCCAGCAGCAAGCGGGGGAACACCGGGGAGCTGTTTTTT.

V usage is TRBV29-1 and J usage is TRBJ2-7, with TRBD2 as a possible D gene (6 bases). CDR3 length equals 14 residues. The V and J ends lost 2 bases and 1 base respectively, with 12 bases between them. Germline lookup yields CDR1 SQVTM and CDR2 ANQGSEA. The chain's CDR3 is CSVERGSGSYEQYF. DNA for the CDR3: TGCAGCGTTGAACGGGGGAGCGGGTCCTACGAGCAGTACTTC.